This T cell receptor (beta chain) was identified in a study of T cell responses to AZD1222 COVID-19 vaccine. Trimming cost V 0 bases and J 4 bases, with 13 bases left between them. Germline-derived CDR1 and CDR2 are SGDLS and YYNGEE. The CDR3 totals 15 residues. The table came from immunoSEQ multiplex PCR; TCRdb's copy has only in-frame clones and leaves some out. The sample lists some 84,000 clones, approximately 90% occurring once. The chain links TRBV9 to TRBJ2-5; possibly TRBD1 or TRBD2 for D (6 bases each). The sequences come from peripheral blood, collected 28 days after the second AZD1222 dose. The TCR comes from an adult who received the AZD1222 COVID-19 vaccine. The CDR3 loop reads CASSVGEGGPETQYF. The CDR3 DNA sequence: TGTGCCAGCAGCGTAGGAGAAGGGGGGCCAGAGACCCAGTACTTC.